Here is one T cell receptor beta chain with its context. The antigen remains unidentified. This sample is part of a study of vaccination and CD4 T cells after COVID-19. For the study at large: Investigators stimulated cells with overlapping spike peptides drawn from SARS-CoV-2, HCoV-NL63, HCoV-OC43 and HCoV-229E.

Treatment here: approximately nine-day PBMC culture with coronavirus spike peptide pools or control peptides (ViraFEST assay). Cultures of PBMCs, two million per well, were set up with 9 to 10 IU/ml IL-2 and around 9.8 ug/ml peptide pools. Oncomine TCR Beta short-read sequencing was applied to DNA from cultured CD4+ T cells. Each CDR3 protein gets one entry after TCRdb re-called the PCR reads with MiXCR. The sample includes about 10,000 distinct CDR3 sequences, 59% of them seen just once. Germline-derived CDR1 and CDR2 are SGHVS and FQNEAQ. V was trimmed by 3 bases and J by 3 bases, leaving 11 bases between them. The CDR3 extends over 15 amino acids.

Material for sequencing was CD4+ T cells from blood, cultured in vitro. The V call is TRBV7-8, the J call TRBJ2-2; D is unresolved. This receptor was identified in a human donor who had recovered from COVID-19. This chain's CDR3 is CASSFRAVDTGELFF. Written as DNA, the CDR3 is TGTGCCAGCAGCTTCCGGGCAGTGGACACCGGGGAGCTGTTTTTT. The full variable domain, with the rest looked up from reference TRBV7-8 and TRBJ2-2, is GAGVSQSPRYKVAKRGQDVALRCDPISGHVSLFWYQQALGQGPEFLTYFQNEAQLDKSGLPSDRFFAERPEGSVSTLKIQRTQQEDSAVYLCASSFRAVDTGELFFGEGSRLTVL.